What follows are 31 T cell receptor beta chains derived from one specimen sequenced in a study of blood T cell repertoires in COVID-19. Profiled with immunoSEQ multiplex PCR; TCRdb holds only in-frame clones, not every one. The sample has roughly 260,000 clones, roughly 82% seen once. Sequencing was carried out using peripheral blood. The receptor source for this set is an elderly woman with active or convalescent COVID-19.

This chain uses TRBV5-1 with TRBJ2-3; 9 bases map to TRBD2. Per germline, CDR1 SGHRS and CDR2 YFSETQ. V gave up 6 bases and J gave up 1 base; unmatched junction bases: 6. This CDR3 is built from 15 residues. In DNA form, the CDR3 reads TGCGCCAGCACCGAGATAGCGGGGGGCACAGATACGCAGTATTTT. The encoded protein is CASTEIAGGTDTQYF. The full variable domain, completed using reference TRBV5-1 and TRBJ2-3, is KAGVTQTPRYLIKTRGQQVTLSCSPISGHRSVSWYQQTPGQGLQFLFEYFSETQRNKGNFPGRFSGRQFSNSRSEMNVSTLELGDSALYLCASTEIAGGTDTQYFGPGTRLTVL.

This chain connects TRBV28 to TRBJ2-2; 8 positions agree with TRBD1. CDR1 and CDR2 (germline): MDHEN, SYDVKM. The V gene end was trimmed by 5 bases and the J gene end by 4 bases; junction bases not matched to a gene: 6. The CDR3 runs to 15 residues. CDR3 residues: CASSQDRGGTGELFF. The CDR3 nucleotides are TGTGCCAGCAGTCAAGACAGGGGAGGCACCGGGGAGCTGTTTTTT. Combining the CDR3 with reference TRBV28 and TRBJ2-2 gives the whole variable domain DVKVTQSSRYLVKRTGEKVFLECVQDMDHENMFWYRQDPGLGLRLIYFSYDVKMKEKGDIPEGYSVSREKKERFSLILESASTNQTSMYLCASSQDRGGTGELFFGEGSRLTVL.

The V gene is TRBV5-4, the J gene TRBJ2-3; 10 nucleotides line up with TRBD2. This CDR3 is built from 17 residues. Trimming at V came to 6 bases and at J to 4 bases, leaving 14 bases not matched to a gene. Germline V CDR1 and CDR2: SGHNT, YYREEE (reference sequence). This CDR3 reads CASNKGLAEVGSDTQYF. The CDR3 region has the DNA TGTGCCAGCAACAAAGGACTAGCGGAGGTGGGCTCAGATACGCAGTATTTT.

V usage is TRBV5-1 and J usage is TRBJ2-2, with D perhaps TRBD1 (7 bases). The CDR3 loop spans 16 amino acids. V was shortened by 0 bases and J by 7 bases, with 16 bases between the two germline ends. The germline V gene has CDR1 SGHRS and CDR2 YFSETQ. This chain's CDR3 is CASSLVGGGLHGELFF. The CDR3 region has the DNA TGCGCCAGCAGCTTGGTTGGAGGGGGCCTACACGGGGAGCTGTTTTTT.

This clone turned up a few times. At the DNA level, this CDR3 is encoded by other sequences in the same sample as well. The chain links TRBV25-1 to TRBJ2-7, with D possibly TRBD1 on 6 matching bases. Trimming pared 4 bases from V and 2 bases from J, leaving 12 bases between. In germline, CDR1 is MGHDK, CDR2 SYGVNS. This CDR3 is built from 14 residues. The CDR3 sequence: CASSGTVGPYEQYF. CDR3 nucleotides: TGTGCCAGCAGTGGGACAGTGGGGCCCTACGAGCAGTACTTC.

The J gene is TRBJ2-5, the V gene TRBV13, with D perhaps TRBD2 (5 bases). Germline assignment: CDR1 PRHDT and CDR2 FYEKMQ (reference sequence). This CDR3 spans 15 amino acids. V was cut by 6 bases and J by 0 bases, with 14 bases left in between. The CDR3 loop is CASRRRLTYQETQYF. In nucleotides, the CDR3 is TGTGCCAGCAGGAGGAGGTTGACCTACCAAGAGACCCAGTACTTC.

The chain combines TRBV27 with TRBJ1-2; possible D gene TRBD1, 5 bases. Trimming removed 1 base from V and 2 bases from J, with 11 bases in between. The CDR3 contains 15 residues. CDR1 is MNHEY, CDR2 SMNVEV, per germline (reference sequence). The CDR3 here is CASSLWAGRNYGYTF. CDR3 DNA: TGTGCCAGCAGTTTATGGGCAGGGCGAAACTATGGCTACACCTTC.

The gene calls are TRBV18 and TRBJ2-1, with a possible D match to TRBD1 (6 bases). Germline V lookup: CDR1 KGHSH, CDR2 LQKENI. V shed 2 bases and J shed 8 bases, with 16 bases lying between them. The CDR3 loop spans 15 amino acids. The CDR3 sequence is CASSPEDSAPYEQFF. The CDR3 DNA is TGTGCCAGCTCACCAGAGGACAGCGCCCCGTATGAGCAGTTCTTC.

CDR3 nucleotides: TGTGCCAGCAGCAAACACCGGGACAGCTACGAGCAGTACTTC. Encoded protein: CASSKHRDSYEQYF. J is TRBJ2-7 and V is TRBV3-1 (or the pseudogene TRBV3-2); 7 bases line up with TRBD1. The junction had 7 bases not matched to a gene; V was cut back by 5 bases and J by 3 bases. CDR3 length: 14 residues. CDR1 LGHDT and CDR2 YNNKEL come from the germline V gene (reference sequence).

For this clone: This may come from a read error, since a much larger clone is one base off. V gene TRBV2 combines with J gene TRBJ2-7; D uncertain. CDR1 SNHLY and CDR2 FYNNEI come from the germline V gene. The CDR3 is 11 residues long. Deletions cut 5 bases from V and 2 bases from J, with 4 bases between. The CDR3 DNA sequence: TGTGCCAGCAGTTATACCTACGAGCAGTACTTC. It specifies CASSYTYEQYF.

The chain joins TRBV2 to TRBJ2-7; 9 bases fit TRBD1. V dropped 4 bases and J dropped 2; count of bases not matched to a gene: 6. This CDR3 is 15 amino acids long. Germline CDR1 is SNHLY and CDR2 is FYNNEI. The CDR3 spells CASSVGTGRPYEQYF. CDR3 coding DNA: TGTGCCAGCAGTGTTGGGACAGGGAGGCCCTACGAGCAGTACTTC.

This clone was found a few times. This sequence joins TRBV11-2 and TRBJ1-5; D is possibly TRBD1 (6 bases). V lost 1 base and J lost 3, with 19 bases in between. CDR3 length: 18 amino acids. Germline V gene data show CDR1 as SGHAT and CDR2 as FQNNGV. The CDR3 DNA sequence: TGTGCCAGCAGCTTAGCCCAAGAGGGGGAGAGGCTCAATCAGCCCCAGCATTTT. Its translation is CASSLAQEGERLNQPQHF. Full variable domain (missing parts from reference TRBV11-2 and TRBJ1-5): EAGVAQSPRYKIIEKRQSVAFWCNPISGHATLYWYQQILGQGPKLLIQFQNNGVVDDSQLPKDRFSAERLKGVDSTLKIQPAKLEDSAVYLCASSLAQEGERLNQPQHFGDGTRLSIL.

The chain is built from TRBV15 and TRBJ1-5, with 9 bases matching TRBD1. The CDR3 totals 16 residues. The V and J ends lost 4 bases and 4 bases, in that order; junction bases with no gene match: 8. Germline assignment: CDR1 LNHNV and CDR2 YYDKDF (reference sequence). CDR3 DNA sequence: TGTGCCACCAGCATACTGGGACAGGGTCTAAATCAGCCCCAGCATTTT. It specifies CATSILGQGLNQPQHF.

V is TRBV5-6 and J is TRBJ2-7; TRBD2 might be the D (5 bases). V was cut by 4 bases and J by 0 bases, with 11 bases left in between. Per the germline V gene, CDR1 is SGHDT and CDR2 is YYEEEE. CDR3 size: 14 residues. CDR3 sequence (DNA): TGTGCCAGCAGCCGTAGCGCGAGCTCCTACGAGCAGTACTTC. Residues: CASSRSASSYEQYF. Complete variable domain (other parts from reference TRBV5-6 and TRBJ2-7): DAGVTQSPTHLIKTRGQQVTLRCSPKSGHDTVSWYQQALGQGPQFIFQYYEEEERQRGNFPDRFSGHQFPNYSSELNVNALLLGDSALYLCASSRSASSYEQYFGPGTRLTVT.

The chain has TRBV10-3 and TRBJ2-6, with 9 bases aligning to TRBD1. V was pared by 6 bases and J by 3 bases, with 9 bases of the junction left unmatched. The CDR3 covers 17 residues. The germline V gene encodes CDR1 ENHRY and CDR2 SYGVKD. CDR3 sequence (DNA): TGTGCCATCAGGACGGGACAGGGTAAATATGGGGCCAACGTCCTGACTTTC. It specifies CAIRTGQGKYGANVLTF.

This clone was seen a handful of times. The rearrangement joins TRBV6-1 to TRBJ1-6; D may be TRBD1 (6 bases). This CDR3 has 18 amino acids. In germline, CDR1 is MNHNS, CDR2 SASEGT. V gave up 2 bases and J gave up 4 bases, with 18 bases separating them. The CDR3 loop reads CASSERDTDERYNSPLHF. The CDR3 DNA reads TGTGCCAGCAGTGAAAGGGACACCGACGAGAGATATAATTCACCCCTCCACTTT.

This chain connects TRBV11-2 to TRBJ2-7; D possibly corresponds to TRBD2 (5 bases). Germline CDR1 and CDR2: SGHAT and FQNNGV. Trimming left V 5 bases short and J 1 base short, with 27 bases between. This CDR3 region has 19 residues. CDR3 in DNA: TGTGCCAGCAGCCCGTATGGCTACCTTAGCGTACCAACTTCCTACGAGCAGTACTTC. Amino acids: CASSPYGYLSVPTSYEQYF.

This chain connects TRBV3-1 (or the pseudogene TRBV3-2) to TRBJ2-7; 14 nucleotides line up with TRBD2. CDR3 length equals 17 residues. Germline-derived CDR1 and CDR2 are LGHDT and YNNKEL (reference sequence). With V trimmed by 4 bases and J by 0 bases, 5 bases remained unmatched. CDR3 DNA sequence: TGTGCCAGCAGCCGCGGGACTAGCGGGAGTTTCTCCTACGAGCAGTACTTC. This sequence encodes CASSRGTSGSFSYEQYF.

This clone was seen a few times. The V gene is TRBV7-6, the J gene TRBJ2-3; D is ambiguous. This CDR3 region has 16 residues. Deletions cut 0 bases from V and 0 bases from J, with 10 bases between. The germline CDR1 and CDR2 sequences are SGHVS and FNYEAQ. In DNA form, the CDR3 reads TGTGCCAGCAGCTTAGCACCTGGCCCTAGCACAGATACGCAGTATTTT. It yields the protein CASSLAPGPSTDTQYF.

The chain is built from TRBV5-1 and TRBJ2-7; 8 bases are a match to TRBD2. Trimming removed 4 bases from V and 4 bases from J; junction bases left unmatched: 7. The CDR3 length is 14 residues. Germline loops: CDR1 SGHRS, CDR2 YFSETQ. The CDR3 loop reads CASSRGGFRYEQYF. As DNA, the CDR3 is TGCGCCAGCAGCCGGGGGGGATTTAGGTACGAGCAGTACTTC.

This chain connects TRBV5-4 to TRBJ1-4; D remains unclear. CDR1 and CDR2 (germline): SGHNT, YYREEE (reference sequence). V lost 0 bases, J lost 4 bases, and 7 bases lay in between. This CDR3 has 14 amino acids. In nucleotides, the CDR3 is TGTGCCAGCAGCTTGGGAAGTAGTAATGAAAAACTGTTTTTT. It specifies CASSLGSSNEKLFF.

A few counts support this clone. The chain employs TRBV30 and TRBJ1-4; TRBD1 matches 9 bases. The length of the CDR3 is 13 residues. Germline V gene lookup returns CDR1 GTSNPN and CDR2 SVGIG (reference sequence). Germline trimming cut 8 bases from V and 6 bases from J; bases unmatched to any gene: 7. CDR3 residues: CATDRGGDEKLFF. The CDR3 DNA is TGTGCCACCGACAGGGGGGGTGATGAAAAACTGTTTTTT.

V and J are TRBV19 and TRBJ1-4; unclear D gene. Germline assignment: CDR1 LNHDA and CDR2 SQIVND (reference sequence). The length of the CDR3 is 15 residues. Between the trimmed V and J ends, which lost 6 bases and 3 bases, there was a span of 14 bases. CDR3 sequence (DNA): TGTGCCAGTAGACGACGTACGGGAGCTAATGAAAAACTGTTTTTT. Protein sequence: CASRRRTGANEKLFF.

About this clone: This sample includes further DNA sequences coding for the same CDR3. CDR3 loop: CASSLGTGGEKLFF. The CDR3 bases are TGCGCCAGCAGCCTCGGGACTGGTGGAGAAAAACTGTTTTTT. This sequence joins TRBV5-1 and TRBJ1-4; D may be TRBD1 (5 bases). This CDR3 comprises 14 residues. Germline V lookup: CDR1 SGHRS, CDR2 YFSETQ. Trimming removed 4 bases from V and 8 bases from J, with 15 bases in between.

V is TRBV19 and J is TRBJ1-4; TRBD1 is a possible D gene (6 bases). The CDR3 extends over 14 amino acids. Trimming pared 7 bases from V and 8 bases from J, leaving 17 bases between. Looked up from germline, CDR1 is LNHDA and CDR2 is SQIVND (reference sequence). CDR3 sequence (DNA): TGTGCCAGTACTATGGTCGCAGGGGACGAAAAACTGTTTTTT. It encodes CASTMVAGDEKLFF.

The CDR3 sequence is CAISDRNQPQHF. CDR3 nucleotides: TGTGCCATCAGTGACAGGAATCAGCCCCAGCATTTT. The V call is TRBV10-3, the J call TRBJ1-5; D remains unclear. Trimming removed 3 bases from V and 4 bases from J, with 4 bases in between. CDR3 size: 12 residues. Germline V lookup: CDR1 ENHRY, CDR2 SYGVKD.

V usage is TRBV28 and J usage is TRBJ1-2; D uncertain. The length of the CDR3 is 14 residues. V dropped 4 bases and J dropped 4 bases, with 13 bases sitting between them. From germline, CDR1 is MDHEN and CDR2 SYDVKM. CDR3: CASSWQAGSYGYTF. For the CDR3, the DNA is TGTGCCAGCAGTTGGCAGGCTGGGTCCTATGGCTACACCTTC.

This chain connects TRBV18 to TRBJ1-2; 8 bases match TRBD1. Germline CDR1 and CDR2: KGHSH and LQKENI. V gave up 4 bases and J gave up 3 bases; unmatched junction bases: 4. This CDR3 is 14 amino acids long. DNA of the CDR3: TGTGCCAGCTCACAGACGACAGGGGACTATGGCTACACCTTC. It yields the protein CASSQTTGDYGYTF.

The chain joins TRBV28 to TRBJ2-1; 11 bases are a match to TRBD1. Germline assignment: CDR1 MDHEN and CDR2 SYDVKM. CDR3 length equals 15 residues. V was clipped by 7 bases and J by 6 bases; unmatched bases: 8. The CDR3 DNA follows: TGTGCCAGCATCAGCCCGGGACAGGGGGTCAATGAGCAGTTCTTC. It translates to CASISPGQGVNEQFF.

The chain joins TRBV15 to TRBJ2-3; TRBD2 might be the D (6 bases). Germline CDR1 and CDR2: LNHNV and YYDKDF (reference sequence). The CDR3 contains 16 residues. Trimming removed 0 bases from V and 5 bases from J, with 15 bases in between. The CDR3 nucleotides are TGTGCCACCAGCAGAGATCTGCTAGCGTCCGGAGATACGCAGTATTTT. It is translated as CATSRDLLASGDTQYF. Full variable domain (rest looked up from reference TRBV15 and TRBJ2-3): DAMVIQNPRYQVTQFGKPVTLSCSQTLNHNVMYWYQQKSSQAPKLLFHYYDKDFNNEADTPDNFQSRRPNTSFCFLDIRSPGLGDTAMYLCATSRDLLASGDTQYFGPGTRLTVL.

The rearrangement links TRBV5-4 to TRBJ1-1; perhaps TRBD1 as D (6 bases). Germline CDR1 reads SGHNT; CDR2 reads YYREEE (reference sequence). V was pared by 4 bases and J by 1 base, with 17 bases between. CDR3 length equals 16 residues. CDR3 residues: CASSPASVGANTEAFF. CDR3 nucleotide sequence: TGTGCCAGCAGCCCTGCTTCTGTGGGGGCGAACACTGAAGCTTTCTTT.